This entry describes one T cell receptor (beta chain). Its target is unknown. The sample originates from a study of shared clonotypes between healthy human individuals. Study-level results: Several donors held about 5% of naive CD4 clonotypes in common. Investigators expected sequencing depth to affect clonotype sharing among donors. What naive subsets generally showed was a larger estimated richness than memory subsets showed.

Naive CD8 isolation took CD45RO-negative cells positively selected for CCR7 and excluded terminally differentiated effector memory CD45RA+ cells. V was cut by 5 bases and J by 4 bases, with 15 bases left in between. The CDR3 runs 14 residues. Germline V CDR1 and CDR2: MNHEY, SMNVEV (reference sequence). The DNA input per sorted-subset replicate PCR was roughly 0.2 ug, corresponding to tens of thousands of T cell genomes. Produced via immunoSEQ multiplex PCR; TCRdb's table is partial and in-frame only. This sample carries about 680,000 clones, 90% to 95% of them seen once, and the ten largest clones take 24%.

The sequence derives from a man under 40 in good health. Sequenced: naive CD8+ T cells sorted from blood. This rearrangement joins TRBV27 to TRBJ2-7; D ambiguous. The CDR3 sequence: CASSPLKEVYEQYF. CDR3 sequence (DNA): TGTGCCAGCAGTCCCCTTAAGGAAGTTTACGAGCAGTACTTC.